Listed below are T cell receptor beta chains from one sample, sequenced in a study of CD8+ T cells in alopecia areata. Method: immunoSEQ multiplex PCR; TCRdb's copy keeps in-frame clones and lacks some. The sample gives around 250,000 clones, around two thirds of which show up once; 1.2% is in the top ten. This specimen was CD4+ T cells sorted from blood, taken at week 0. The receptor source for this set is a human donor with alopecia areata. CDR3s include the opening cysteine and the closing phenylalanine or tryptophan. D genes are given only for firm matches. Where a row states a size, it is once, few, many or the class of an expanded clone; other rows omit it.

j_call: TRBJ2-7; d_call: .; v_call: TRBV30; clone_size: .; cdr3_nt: TGTGCCTGGGGCGTTGGAAACTACGAGCAGTACTTC; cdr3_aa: CAWGVGNYEQYF
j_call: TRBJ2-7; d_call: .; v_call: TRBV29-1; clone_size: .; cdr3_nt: TGCAGCGCTCGCGAGTCCTACGAGCAGTACTTC; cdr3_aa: CSARESYEQYF
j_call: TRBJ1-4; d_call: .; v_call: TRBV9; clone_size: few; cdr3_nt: TGTGCCAGCAGCCCCCGTGATACAATTGGTGAAAAACTGTTTTTT; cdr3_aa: CASSPRDTIGEKLFF
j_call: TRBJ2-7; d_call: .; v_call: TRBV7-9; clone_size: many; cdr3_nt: TGTGCCAGCAGCCCTTCGGGACCTAGGGCTTACGAGCAGTACTTC; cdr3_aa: CASSPSGPRAYEQYF
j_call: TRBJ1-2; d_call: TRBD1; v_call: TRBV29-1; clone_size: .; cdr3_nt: TGCAGCGGGACAGGCGACTATGGCTACACCTTC; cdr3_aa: CSGTGDYGYTF
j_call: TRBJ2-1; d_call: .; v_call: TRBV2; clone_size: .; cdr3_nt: TGTGCCAGCAGTCAGGACCTAAACAATGAGCAGTTCTTC; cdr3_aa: CASSQDLNNEQFF
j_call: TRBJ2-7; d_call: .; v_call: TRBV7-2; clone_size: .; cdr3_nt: TGTGCCAGCAGCTTAGTAGGTAATAGCGGTTCCTCCTACGAGCAGTACTTC; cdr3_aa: CASSLVGNSGSSYEQYF
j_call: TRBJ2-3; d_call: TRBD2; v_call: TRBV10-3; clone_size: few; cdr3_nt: TGTGCCATCAGTGCGGGAGGAAGAGATACGCAGTATTTT; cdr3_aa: CAISAGGRDTQYF
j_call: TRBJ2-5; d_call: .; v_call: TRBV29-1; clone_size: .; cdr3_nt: TGCAGCGTTGATCCAGGAGAGACCCAGTACTTC; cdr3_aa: CSVDPGETQYF
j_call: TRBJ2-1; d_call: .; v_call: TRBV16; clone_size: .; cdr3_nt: TGTGCCAGCAGCCAATCGAGCGCAAGTTACAATGAGCAGTTCTTC; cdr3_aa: CASSQSSASYNEQFF
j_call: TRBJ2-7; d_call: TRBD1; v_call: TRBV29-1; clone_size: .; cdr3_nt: TGCAGCGTTGAAGGGACAGGTCGAGGCTCCTACGAGCAGTACTTC; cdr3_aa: CSVEGTGRGSYEQYF